This paragraph covers one T cell receptor (beta chain) sequence. The antigen is undetermined. These data originate in a study of T cells in Graves' hyperthyroidism and ophthalmopathy. RNA transcripts served as the template for amplifying TCR beta CDR3 regions. The HTBI primer set served for first-round RT-PCR of the TCR CDR3. Each CDR3 protein is one row after TCRdb ran MiXCR on the multiplex PCR reads. Of about 420,000 distinct CDR3 sequences in the sample, approximately 15% were seen once. Study findings and constraints: The model anticipated ophthalmopathy a median about 6.5 months pre-onset. Most expanded thyroid clonotypes above 0.001 recurred in blood.

V was pared by 0 bases and J by 7 bases, with 21 bases between. Germline-derived CDR1 and CDR2 are LGHNA and YSLEER. CDR3 size: 17 residues. When ophthalmopathy did not progress within 18 months, Graves' hyperthyroidism was considered stable. Newly diagnosed patients aged 18 to 65 had hyperthyroidism of under 2 months' duration. Sequencing was carried out using blood. This chain links TRBV4-3 with TRBJ1-2; tentative D call: TRBD1 (6 bases). The sequence derives from a young woman with Graves' hyperthyroidism. CDR3 nucleotides: TGCGCCAGCAGCCAAGATTATTCGGACAGTTCTCTAAGTGGCTACACCTTC. This codes for CASSQDYSDSSLSGYTF.